The present entry profiles one T cell receptor (beta chain) with its context. These data belong to a study of shared clonotypes between healthy human individuals. Germline loops: CDR1 KGHSH, CDR2 LQKENI. This CDR3 comprises 14 residues. Trimming shortened V by 0 bases and J by 4 bases, and 9 bases separated the two germline ends. Assay used: immunoSEQ multiplex PCR; TCRdb lists only in-frame clones, some missing. The sample has about 2.4 million clones, over 85% seen once. Sequencing used naive CD4+ T cells from PBMCs. Subset described: CD45RA+ positively selected. The clonotype comes from a man aged 18 to 30 in good health. Some clones in this sample may be carry-over from other donors' samples. The chain joins TRBV18 to TRBJ1-1; D is unclear. CDR3 nucleotides: TGTGCCAGCTCACCACCGCAAGGAACCACTGAAGCTTTCTTT. Its translation: CASSPPQGTTEAFF.